This TCR beta chain was recorded in a study of TIL therapy for anti-PD-1-resistant metastatic lung cancer (dated by TCRdb to the early 2020s). For the study in its entirety: Among the enrolled patients, the median age was around 54 years (range roughly 38-85), and the median tumor PD-L1 proportion score was under 6.5%. T cell receptor beta sequencing of tumor and peripheral blood was used to follow clonotypes across the tumor, the expanded TIL product and serial blood samples. Most of the cohort had lung adenocarcinoma, several tumors were EGFR-mutant and two were ALK-rearranged, and half of the patients were current or former smokers. Across the cohort, whole-exome sequencing showed a median non-synonymous tumor mutation burden of around 1.4 mutations per megabase.

On this clone itself: The clone's antigen remains unknown. Base qualities are missing; no much larger clone stands one base away.

TCR beta CDR3 regions were amplified from genomic DNA by bias-controlled multiplex PCR with the immunoSEQ v3 hsTCRB kit. An Illumina NextSeq 500 was used to sequence the TCR libraries, reaching roughly 1.9 million read pairs at survey level or about 4.5-6 million at deep level. As for how the authors treated the data: V, D and J genes were assigned, non-productive sequences were removed, and clonality was reported by immunoSEQ Analyzer software. To compare repertoires between infused TIL and blood, productive Simpson clonality was used along with the Morisita overlap index of productive TRB rearrangements. Not all clones reach the TCRdb copy of this immuneACCESS table, which keeps in-frame sequences only. Checked studies attribute under half of the gap to unresolved V genes and leave the rest unexplained. That table supplies the V and J calls and clone size; D and trimming were determined from the DNA. The table for this sample lists roughly 50,000 clones; less than 75% of them were counted only once. About 6% of the sample comes from the top ten.

The CDR3 holds 14 amino acids from the cysteine to the phenylalanine. The kept DNA is CDR3 alone, 42 bases in frame from the first base. Trimming takes 7 bases from V and 2 bases from J, and the germline ends sit 15 bases apart. According to the germline V gene, CDR1 reads SQVTM and CDR2 reads ANQGSEA. The sample's time point label, decoded: pre-treatment sample, taken before nivolumab and TIL therapy. Baseline tumor samples were excised metastases, mostly pleural nodules or supraclavicular lymph nodes, from the same resection used to grow TIL. Tumors were harvested before any PD-1/PD-L1 blockade; patients then received nivolumab, and those progressing received lymphodepletion, expanded TIL infusion and IL-2. A phase I trial run at two centers enrolled adults with stage 4 NSCLC between 2017 and January 2020. Samples were obtained from a single-arm, open-label phase I trial in which tumor-infiltrating lymphocyte therapy with nivolumab was evaluated in advanced non-small cell lung cancer. Parts of each resected tumor were snap-frozen in liquid nitrogen and kept at -80 degrees C. Using laser-capture macrodissection, tumor regions of interest were selected on H&E sections, then pulverized into roughly 15 mg aliquots and extracted using Qiagen Allprep kits.

Results and caveats for the whole study, not just this receptor: TIL culture showed high clonal turnover, with many enriched product clones undetected in the baseline tumor, suggesting clonal contraction rather than faithful expansion. Compared with baseline intratumoral T cells, expanded TIL cultures were more clonal and less diverse (median clonality approximately 6% vs 31%, p < 0.0001). The cohort was highly selected, including more treatment-naive, never-smoker and oncogene-addicted patients than is typical, which limits generalizability. The study protocol defined all tumor marker inferences as exploratory.

This TCR derives from a person aged 25 to 80 with non-small cell lung cancer. Sequencing was performed on tumor tissue, taken at baseline. The sequence is built from TRBV29-1 and TRBJ1-3, with no reliable assignment of the D segment. The sequenced DNA is TGCAGCGCCGAGTGGGGTTTAACTGGAAACACCATATATTTT. The translation is CSAEWGLTGNTIYF.